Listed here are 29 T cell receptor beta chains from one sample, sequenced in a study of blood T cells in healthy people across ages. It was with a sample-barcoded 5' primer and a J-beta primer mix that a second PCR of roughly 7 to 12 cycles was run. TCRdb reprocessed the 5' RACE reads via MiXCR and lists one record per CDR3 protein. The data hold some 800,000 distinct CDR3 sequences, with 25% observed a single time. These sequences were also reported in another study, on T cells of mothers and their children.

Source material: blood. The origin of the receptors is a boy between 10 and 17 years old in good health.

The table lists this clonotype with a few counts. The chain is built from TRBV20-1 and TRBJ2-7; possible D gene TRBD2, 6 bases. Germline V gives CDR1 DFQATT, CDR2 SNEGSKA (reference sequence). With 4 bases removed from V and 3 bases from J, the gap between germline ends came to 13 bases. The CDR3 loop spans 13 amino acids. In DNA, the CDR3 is TGCAGTGCTACCCGGACTACTAACTACGAGCAGTACTTC. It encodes CSATRTTNYEQYF.

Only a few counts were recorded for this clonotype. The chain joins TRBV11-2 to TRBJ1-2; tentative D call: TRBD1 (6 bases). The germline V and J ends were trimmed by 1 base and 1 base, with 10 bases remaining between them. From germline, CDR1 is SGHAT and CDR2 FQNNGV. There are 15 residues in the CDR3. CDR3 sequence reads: CASSLGRGDNYGYTF. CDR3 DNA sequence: TGTGCCAGCAGCTTAGGCAGGGGTGATAACTATGGCTACACCTTC.

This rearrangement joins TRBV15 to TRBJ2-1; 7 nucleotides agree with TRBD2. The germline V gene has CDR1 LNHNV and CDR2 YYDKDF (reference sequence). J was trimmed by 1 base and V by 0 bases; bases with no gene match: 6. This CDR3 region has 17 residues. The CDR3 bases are TGTGCCACCAGCAGAGATTTGTCCGGGAGGTCCTACAATGAGCAGTTCTTC. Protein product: CATSRDLSGRSYNEQFF.

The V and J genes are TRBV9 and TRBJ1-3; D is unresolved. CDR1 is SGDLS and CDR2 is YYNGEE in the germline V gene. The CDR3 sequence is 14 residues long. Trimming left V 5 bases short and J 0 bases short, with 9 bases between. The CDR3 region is CASSVDGSGNTIYF. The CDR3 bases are TGTGCCAGCAGTGTCGACGGCTCTGGAAACACCATATATTTT. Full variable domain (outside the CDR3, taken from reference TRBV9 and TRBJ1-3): DSGVTQTPKHLITATGQRVTLRCSPRSGDLSVYWYQQSLDQGLQFLIQYYNGEERAKGNILERFSAQQFPDLHSELNLSSLELGDSALYFCASSVDGSGNTIYFGEGSWLTVV.

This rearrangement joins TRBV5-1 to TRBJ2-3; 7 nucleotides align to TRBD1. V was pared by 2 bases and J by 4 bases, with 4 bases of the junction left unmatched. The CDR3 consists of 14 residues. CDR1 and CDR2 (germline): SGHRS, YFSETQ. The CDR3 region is CASSFDRASDTQYF. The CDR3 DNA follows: TGCGCCAGCAGCTTCGACAGGGCCTCAGATACGCAGTATTTT.

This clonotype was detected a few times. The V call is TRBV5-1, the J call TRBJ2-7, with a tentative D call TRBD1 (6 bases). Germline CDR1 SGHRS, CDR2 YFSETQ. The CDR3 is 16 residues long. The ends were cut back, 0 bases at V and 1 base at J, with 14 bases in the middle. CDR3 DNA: TGCGCCAGCAGCTTGGGTTGGGGGCGCGGGTCCTACGAGCAGTACTTC. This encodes CASSLGWGRGSYEQYF.

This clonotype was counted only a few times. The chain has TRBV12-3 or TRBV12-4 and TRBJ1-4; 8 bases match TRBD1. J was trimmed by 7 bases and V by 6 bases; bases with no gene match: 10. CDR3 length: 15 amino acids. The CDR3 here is CASSRGQAFVEKLFF. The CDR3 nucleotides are TGTGCCAGCAGCAGGGGACAGGCCTTTGTTGAAAAACTGTTTTTT.

The CDR3 DNA reads TGTGCCAGCAGTTTAGCGCAGGGTCGGCAGCCCCAGCATTTT. It translates to CASSLAQGRQPQHF. The chain has TRBV12-3 or TRBV12-4 and TRBJ1-5, with a weak D call TRBD1 (5 bases). This CDR3 comprises 14 residues. V lost 0 bases, J lost 7 bases, and 10 bases lay in between.

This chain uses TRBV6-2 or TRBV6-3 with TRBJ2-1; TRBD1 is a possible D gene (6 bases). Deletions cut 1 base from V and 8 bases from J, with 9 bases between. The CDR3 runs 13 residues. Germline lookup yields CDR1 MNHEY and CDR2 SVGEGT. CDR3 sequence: CASSYLQGDEQFF. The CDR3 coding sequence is TGTGCCAGCAGTTACTTACAGGGAGATGAGCAGTTCTTC.

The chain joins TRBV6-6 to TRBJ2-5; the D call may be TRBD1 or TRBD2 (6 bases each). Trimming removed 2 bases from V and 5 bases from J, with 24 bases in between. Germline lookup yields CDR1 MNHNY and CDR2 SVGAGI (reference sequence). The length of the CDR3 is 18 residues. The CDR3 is CASSYGTKGGSLSETQYF. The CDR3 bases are TGTGCCAGCAGTTACGGGACAAAGGGGGGATCTCTCTCGGAGACCCAGTACTTC.

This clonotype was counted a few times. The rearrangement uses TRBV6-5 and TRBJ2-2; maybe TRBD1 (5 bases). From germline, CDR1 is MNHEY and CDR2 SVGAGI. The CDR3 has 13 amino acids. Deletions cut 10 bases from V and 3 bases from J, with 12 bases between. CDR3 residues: CATKRGDTGELFF. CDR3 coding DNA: TGTGCCACCAAAAGGGGCGACACCGGGGAGCTGTTTTTT.

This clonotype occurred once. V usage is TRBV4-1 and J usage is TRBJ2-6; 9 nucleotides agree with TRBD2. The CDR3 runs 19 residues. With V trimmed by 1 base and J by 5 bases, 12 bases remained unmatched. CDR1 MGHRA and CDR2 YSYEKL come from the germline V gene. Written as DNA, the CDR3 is TGCGCCAGCAGCCAAGTTATCCTAGCGGGGAGTTCTAGGGCCAACGTCCTGACTTTC. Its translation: CASSQVILAGSSRANVLTF.

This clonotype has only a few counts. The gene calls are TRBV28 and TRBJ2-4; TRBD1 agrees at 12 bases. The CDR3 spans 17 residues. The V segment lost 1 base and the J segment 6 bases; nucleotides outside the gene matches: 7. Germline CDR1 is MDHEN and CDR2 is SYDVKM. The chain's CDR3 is CASSLLGQGAGRNIQYF. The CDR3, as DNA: TGTGCCAGCAGTTTATTGGGACAGGGGGCGGGGAGAAACATTCAGTACTTC.

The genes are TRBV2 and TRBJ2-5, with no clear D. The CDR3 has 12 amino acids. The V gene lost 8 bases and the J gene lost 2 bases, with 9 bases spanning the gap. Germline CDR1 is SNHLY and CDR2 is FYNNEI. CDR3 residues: CASEKWQETQYF. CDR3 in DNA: TGTGCCAGCGAGAAGTGGCAAGAGACCCAGTACTTC.

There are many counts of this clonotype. In DNA, the CDR3 is TGTGCCAGCAGCCAAGAGGGCACCTCCTACGAGCAGTACTTC. Translated, it gives CASSQEGTSYEQYF. The rearrangement joins TRBV4-2 to TRBJ2-7; D is undetermined. CDR3 length: 14 residues. V was pared by 0 bases and J by 0 bases, with 6 bases between. CDR1 is LGHNA, CDR2 YNFKEQ, per germline.

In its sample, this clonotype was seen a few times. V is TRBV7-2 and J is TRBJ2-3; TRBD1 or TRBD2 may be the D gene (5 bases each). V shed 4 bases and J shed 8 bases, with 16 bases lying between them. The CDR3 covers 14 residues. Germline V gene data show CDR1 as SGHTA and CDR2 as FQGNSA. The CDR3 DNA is TGTGCCAGCAGCTGGGGGACCGGCCGCAGTACGCAGTATTTT. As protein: CASSWGTGRSTQYF.

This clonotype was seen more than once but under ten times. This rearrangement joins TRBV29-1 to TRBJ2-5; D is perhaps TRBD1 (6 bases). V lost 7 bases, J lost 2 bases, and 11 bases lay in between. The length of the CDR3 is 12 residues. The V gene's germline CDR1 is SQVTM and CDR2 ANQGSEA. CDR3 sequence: CSGGHPQETQYF. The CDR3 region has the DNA TGCAGCGGGGGACACCCACAAGAGACCCAGTACTTC.

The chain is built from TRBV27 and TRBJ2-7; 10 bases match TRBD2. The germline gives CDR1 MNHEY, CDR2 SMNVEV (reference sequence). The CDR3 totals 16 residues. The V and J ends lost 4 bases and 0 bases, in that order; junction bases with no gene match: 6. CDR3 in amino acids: CASSSGGLAASYEQYF. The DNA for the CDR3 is TGTGCCAGCAGTTCAGGAGGACTAGCGGCCTCCTACGAGCAGTACTTC.

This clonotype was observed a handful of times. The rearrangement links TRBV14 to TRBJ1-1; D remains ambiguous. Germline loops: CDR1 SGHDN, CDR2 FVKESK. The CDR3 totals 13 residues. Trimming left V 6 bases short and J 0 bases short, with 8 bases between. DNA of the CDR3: TGTGCCAGCAGTGACCAGGTGAACACTGAAGCTTTCTTT. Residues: CASSDQVNTEAFF.

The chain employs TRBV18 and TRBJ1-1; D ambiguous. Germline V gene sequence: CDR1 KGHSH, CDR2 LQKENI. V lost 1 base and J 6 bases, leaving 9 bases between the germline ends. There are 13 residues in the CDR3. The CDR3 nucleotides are TGTGCCAGCTCACCACAGTCGGGCGCTGAAGCTTTCTTT. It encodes CASSPQSGAEAFF.

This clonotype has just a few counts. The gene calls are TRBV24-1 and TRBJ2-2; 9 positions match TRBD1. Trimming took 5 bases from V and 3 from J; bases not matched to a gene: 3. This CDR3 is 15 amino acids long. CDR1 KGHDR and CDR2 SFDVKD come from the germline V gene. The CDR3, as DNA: TGTGCCACCAGTGGGACAGGGGACGACACCGGGGAGCTGTTTTTT. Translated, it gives CATSGTGDDTGELFF.

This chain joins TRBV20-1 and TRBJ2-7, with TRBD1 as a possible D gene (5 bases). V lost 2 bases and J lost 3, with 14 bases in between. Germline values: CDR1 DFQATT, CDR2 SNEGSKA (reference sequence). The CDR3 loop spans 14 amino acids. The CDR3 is CSARLRGLGYEQYF. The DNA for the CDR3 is TGCAGTGCTAGATTAAGGGGTCTGGGCTACGAGCAGTACTTC.

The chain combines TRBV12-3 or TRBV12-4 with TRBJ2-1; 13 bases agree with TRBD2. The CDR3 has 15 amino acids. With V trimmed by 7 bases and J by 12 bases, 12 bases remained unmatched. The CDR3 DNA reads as TGTGCCAGCACCGGGACTAGCGGGACCCCAAGGAGGCAGTTCTTC. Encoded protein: CASTGTSGTPRRQFF.

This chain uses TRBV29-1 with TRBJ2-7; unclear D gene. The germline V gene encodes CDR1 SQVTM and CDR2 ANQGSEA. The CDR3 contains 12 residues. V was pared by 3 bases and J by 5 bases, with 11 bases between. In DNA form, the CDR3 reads TGCAGCGTTGATGGCGGTGCAGACGAGCAGTACTTC. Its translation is CSVDGGADEQYF.

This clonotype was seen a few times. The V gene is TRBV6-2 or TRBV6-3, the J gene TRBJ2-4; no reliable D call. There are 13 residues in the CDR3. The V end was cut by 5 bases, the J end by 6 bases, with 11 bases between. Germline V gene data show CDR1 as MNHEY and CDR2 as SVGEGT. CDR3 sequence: CASSPAARNIQYF. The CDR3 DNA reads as TGTGCCAGCAGTCCGGCGGCCCGAAACATTCAGTACTTC.

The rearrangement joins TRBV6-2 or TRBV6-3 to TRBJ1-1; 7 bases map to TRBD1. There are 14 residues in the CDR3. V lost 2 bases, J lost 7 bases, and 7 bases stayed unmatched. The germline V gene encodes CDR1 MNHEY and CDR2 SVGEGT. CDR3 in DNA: TGTGCCAGCAGTTACGGCCAGGGGGTGAATGAAGCTTTCTTT. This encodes CASSYGQGVNEAFF.

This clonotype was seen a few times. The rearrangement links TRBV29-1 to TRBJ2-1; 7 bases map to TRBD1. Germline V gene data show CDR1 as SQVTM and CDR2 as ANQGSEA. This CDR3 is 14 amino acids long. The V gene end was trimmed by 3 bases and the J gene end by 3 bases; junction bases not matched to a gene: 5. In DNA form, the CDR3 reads TGCAGCGTTGACAGGGGGAGAGGCTACAATGAGCAGTTCTTC. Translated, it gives CSVDRGRGYNEQFF.

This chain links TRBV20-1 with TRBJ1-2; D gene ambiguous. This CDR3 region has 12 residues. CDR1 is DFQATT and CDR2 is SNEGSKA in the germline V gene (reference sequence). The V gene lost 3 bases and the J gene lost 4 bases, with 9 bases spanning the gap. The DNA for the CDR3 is TGCAGTGCTAGTCAACCCGTCTATGGCTACACCTTC. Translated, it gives CSASQPVYGYTF.

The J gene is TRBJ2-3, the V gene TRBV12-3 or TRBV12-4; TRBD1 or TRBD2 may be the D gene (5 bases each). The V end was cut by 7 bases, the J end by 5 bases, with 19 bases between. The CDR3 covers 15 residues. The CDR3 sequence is CASTLGGSGGDTQYF. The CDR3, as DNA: TGTGCCAGCACCCTCGGCGGGTCTGGGGGAGATACGCAGTATTTT.